This note documents a single T cell receptor beta chain sequence. Germline CDR1 is KGHSH and CDR2 is LQKENI. V shed 3 bases, J shed 5 bases, and the junction held 3 bases outside the gene matches. The CDR3 totals 13 residues. The data belong to a study of blood T cell repertoires in COVID-19. In the source study's methods: Estimated nucleated cell counts came from reference gene primer amplification. Sequencing used immunoSEQ multiplex PCR; TCRdb keeps in-frame clones, though not all of them. That table supplies the V and J calls and clone size; D and trimming were determined from the DNA. The sample carries approximately 300,000 clones, roughly 90% recorded once.

The J gene is TRBJ1-1, the V gene TRBV18, with 7 bases fitting TRBD1. This clonotype was sampled from a man in his late teens or twenties who had recovered from COVID-19. Material for sequencing was peripheral blood. Here the CDR3 DNA reads TGTGCCAGCTCACCGACAGGGTCAACTGAAGCTTTCTTT. Amino acids: CASSPTGSTEAFF.